A single sample is the source of the 14 T cell receptor beta chains below, sequenced in a study of shared clonotypes between healthy human individuals. Sequencing used immunoSEQ multiplex PCR; TCRdb keeps in-frame clones, though not all of them. The sample has around 700,000 clones; roughly 78% are singletons. The sample was memory CD4+ T cells sorted from blood. Subset described: CD45RA-negative fraction. These receptor sequences come from a woman in her 30s in good health.

The rearrangement joins TRBV7-3 to TRBJ2-2, with a weak D call TRBD2 (8 bases). CDR1 SGHTA and CDR2 FQGTGA come from the germline V gene. The CDR3 consists of 16 residues. With 4 bases removed from V and 1 base from J, the gap between germline ends came to 13 bases. CDR3: CASSSGGLENTGELFF. The CDR3 nucleotides read TGTGCCAGCAGCTCAGGGGGACTAGAGAACACCGGGGAGCTGTTTTTT.

This clone was detected many times. This chain links TRBV10-3 with TRBJ2-7; 10 bases align to TRBD1. CDR1 and CDR2 (germline): ENHRY, SYGVKD. V lost 3 bases and J lost 2; bases outside the gene matches: 4. The CDR3 runs to 15 residues. The CDR3 loop is CAISDGQGVTYEQYF. The CDR3 DNA follows: TGTGCCATCAGTGATGGACAGGGGGTAACCTACGAGCAGTACTTC.

The CDR3 protein is CASSPGLAPDTQYF. As DNA, the CDR3 is TGCGCCAGCAGCCCTGGACTAGCTCCTGATACGCAGTATTTT. The rearrangement links TRBV5-1 to TRBJ2-3; 8 bases map to TRBD2. Germline V gene sequence: CDR1 SGHRS, CDR2 YFSETQ. The CDR3 runs 14 residues. V lost 4 bases to trimming and J lost 6 bases; unmatched junction nucleotides: 7.

This clone was seen only a few times. The chain employs TRBV5-6 and TRBJ2-3; 14 bases agree with TRBD2. There are 17 residues in the CDR3. Germline trimming cut 5 bases from V and 0 bases from J; bases unmatched to any gene: 5. CDR1 is SGHDT and CDR2 is YYEEEE in the germline V gene. This chain's CDR3 is CASRGTSGRLSTDTQYF. The DNA of the CDR3 is TGTGCCAGCAGGGGGACTAGCGGGAGACTTAGCACAGATACGCAGTATTTT. Combining the CDR3 with reference TRBV5-6 and TRBJ2-3 gives the whole variable domain DAGVTQSPTHLIKTRGQQVTLRCSPKSGHDTVSWYQQALGQGPQFIFQYYEEEERQRGNFPDRFSGHQFPNYSSELNVNALLLGDSALYLCASRGTSGRLSTDTQYFGPGTRLTVL.

This clone was seen only a few times. This chain uses TRBV10-3 with TRBJ2-5; D ambiguous. Trimming cost V 3 bases and J 1 base, with 12 bases left between them. Germline V CDR1 and CDR2: ENHRY, SYGVKD. This CDR3 has 15 amino acids. The CDR3 coding sequence is TGTGCCATCAGTGAAAGGAGCTCCGCCCAAGAGACCCAGTACTTC. It translates to CAISERSSAQETQYF.

This chain uses TRBV29-1 with TRBJ1-2; D perhaps matches TRBD1 (6 bases). Germline V gene data show CDR1 as SQVTM and CDR2 as ANQGSEA. CDR3 length: 13 residues. Trimming took off 6 bases at V and 7 bases at J, with 18 bases between the two ends. As DNA, the CDR3 is TGCAGCGTGGGAGAGACAGGCCTCTCTGGCTACACCTTC. Amino acid sequence: CSVGETGLSGYTF.

The V call is TRBV18, the J call TRBJ2-7, with D tentatively TRBD2 (7 bases). V was clipped by 3 bases and J by 2 bases, with 14 bases between them. The CDR3 is 15 residues long. The germline gives CDR1 KGHSH, CDR2 LQKENI. The CDR3 sequence is CASSPGGARPYEQYF. The CDR3 nucleotides are TGTGCCAGCTCACCGGGGGGGGCGCGTCCCTACGAGCAGTACTTC.

The CDR3 here is CASSLRSNQPQHF. CDR3 in DNA: TGTGCCAGCAGTTTACGTAGCAATCAGCCCCAGCATTTT. The chain links TRBV27 to TRBJ1-5; no clear D. The CDR3 totals 13 residues. V gave up 2 bases and J gave up 0 bases, with 2 bases separating them. Germline V lookup: CDR1 MNHEY, CDR2 SMNVEV (reference sequence).

The chain uses TRBV4-2 and TRBJ2-1, with D tentatively TRBD2 (5 bases). CDR3 length equals 17 residues. Germline V gives CDR1 LGHNA, CDR2 YNFKEQ. With 1 base removed from V and 8 bases from J, the gap between germline ends came to 21 bases. The CDR3 loop reads CASSQGYDYPTRDEQFF. The CDR3 DNA reads TGTGCCAGCAGCCAAGGGTACGACTACCCAACCCGGGATGAGCAGTTCTTC.

This sequence joins TRBV4-2 and TRBJ1-3; D uncertain. The CDR3 sequence is 21 residues long. V lost 1 base, J lost 1 base, and 26 bases lay in between. Germline CDR1 reads LGHNA; CDR2 reads YNFKEQ. CDR3 sequence (DNA): TGTGCCAGCAGCCAAGGAAAGGCCCTGGCTGACGCTTCATTTTCTGGAAACACCATATATTTT. Translation gives CASSQGKALADASFSGNTIYF.

The chain has TRBV10-3 and TRBJ2-5; no clear D. Germline CDR1 is ENHRY and CDR2 is SYGVKD. The V end lost 2 bases, the J end lost 5 bases, and 15 bases lay between the germline ends. The CDR3 has 15 residues. CDR3 bases: TGTGCCATCAGTGAGAGTGTGGTGGGTTCTGAGACCCAGTACTTC. Protein product: CAISESVVGSETQYF.

The V and J genes are TRBV28 and TRBJ1-5, with TRBD1 as a possible D gene (6 bases). Deletions cut 6 bases from V and 2 bases from J, with 23 bases between. Germline V gene data show CDR1 as MDHEN and CDR2 as SYDVKM. This CDR3 has 18 residues. The CDR3 DNA is TGTGCCAGCAGATCCGGACAGTACAAACCAAGAGGCAATCAGCCCCAGCATTTT. Amino acid sequence: CASRSGQYKPRGNQPQHF.

This rearrangement joins TRBV7-8 to TRBJ2-5, with 7 bases lining up with TRBD2. The CDR3 is 16 amino acids. Trimming at V came to 7 bases and at J to 2 bases, leaving 13 bases not matched to a gene. Germline V CDR1 and CDR2: SGHVS, FQNEAQ. CDR3 in DNA: TGTGCCAGCAACCCCCTGAGCGGGGCAACTCAAGAGACCCAGTACTTC. Encoded protein: CASNPLSGATQETQYF.

This clone was seen only once. The genes are TRBV7-6 and TRBJ2-5, with D possibly being TRBD2 (6 bases). Trimming pared 5 bases from V and 2 bases from J, leaving 15 bases between. The CDR3 contains 15 residues. Germline V gene data show CDR1 as SGHVS and CDR2 as FNYEAQ. CDR3 nucleotides: TGTGCCAGCAGCCTTATCCGGGACTCACAAGAGACCCAGTACTTC. Protein sequence: CASSLIRDSQETQYF.